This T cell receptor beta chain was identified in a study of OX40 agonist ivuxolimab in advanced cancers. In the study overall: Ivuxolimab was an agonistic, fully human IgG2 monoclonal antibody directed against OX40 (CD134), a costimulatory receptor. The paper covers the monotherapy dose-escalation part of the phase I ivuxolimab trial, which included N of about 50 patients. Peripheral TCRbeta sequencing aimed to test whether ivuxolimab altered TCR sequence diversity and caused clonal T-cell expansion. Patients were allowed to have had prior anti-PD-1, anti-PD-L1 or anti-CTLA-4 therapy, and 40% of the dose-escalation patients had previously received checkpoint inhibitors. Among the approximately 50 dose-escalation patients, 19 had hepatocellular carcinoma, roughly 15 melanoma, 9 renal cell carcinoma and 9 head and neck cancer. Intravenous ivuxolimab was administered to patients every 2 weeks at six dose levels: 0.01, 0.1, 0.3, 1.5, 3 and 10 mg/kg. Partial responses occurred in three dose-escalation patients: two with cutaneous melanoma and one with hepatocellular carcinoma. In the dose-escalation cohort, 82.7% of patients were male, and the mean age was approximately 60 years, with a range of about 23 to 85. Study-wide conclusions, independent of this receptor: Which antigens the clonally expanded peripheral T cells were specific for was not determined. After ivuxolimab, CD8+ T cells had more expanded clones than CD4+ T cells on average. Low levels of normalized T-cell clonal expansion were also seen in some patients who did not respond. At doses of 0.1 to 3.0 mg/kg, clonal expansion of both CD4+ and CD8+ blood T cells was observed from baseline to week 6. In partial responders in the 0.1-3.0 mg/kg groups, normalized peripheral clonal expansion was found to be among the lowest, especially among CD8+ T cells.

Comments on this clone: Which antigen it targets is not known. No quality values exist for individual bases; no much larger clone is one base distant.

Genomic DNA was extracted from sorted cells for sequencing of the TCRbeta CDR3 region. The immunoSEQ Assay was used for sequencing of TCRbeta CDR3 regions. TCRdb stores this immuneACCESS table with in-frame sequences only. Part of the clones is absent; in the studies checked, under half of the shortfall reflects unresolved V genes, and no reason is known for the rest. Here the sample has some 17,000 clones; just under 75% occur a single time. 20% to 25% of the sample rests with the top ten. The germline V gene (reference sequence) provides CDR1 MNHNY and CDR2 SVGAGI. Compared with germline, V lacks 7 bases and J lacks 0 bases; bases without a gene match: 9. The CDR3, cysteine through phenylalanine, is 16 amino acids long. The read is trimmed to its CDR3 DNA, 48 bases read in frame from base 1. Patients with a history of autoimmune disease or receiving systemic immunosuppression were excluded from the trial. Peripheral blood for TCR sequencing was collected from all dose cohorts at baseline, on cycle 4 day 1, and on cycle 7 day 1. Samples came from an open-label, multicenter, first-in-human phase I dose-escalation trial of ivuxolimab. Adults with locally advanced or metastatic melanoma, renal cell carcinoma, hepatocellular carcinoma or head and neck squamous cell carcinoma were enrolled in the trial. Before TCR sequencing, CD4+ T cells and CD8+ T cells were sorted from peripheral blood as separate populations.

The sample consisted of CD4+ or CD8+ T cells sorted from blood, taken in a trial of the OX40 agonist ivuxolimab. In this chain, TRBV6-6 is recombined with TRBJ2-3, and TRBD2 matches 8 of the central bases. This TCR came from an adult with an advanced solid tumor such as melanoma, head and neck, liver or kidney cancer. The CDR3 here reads CASKGPTGGSTDTQYF. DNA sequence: TGTGCCAGCAAGGGGCCCACGGGGGGGAGCACAGATACGCAGTATTTT.